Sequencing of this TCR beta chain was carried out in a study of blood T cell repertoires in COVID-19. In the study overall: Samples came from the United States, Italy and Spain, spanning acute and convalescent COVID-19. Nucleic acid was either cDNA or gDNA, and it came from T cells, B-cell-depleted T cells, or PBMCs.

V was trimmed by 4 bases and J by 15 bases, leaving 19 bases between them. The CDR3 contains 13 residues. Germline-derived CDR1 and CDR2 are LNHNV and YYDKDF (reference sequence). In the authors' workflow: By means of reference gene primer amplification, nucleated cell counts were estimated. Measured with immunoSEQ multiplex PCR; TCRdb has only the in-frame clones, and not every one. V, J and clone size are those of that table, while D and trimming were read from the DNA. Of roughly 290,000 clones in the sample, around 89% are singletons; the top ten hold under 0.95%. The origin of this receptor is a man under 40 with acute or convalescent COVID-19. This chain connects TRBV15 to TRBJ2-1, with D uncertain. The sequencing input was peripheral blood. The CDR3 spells CATSMAVAGEAFF. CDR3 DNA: TGTGCCACCAGCATGGCCGTAGCTGGCGAGGCGTTCTTC.